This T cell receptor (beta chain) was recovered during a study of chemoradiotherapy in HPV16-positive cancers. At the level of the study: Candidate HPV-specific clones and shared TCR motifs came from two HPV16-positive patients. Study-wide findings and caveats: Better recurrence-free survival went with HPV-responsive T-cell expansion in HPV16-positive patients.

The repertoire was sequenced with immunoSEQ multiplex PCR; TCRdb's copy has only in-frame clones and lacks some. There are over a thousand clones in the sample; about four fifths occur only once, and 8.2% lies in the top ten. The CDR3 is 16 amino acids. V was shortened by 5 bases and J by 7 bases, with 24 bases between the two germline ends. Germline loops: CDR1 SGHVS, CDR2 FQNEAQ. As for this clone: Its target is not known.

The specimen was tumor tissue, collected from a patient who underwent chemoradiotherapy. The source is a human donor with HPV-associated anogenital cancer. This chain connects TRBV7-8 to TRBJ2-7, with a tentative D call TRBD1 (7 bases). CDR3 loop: CASSQRTAGGYGEQYF. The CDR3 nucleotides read TGTGCCAGCAGCCAGAGGACCGCAGGGGGGTACGGGGAGCAGTACTTC.